The 29 T cell receptor beta chains reported below all come from one sample, sequenced in a study of cytomegalovirus exposure and HLA in healthy donors. The study ran its PCR with 60 Vbeta and 13 Jbeta primers. Data came from immunoSEQ multiplex PCR; TCRdb stores just in-frame clones and leaves some out. This table has about 160,000 clones, less than 90% appearing once. The specimen sequenced was PBMCs. Receptors originate from a man aged 30 to 45 in good health and CMV-seronegative.

This clone was seen once. The chain joins TRBV13 to TRBJ2-7; 13 nucleotides align to TRBD2. The germline gives CDR1 PRHDT, CDR2 FYEKMQ (reference sequence). Trimming removed 4 bases from V and 1 base from J; junction bases left unmatched: 7. This CDR3 spans 17 amino acids. In DNA, the CDR3 is TGTGCCAGCAGCTCCCCGACTAGCGGGGGGTTATCCTACGAGCAGTACTTC. This gives the protein CASSSPTSGGLSYEQYF.

The J gene is TRBJ2-1, the V gene TRBV7-2; possibly TRBD2 for D (6 bases). Trimming cost V 0 bases and J 4 bases, with 13 bases left between them. The germline gives CDR1 SGHTA, CDR2 FQGNSA. This CDR3 has 16 residues. CDR3 region: CASSLAVGGLYNEQFF. The CDR3 DNA reads as TGTGCCAGCAGCTTAGCTGTGGGAGGATTATACAATGAGCAGTTCTTC.

V gene TRBV6-6 combines with J gene TRBJ2-1; 9 bases match TRBD1. Trimming took 0 bases from V and 2 from J; bases not matched to a gene: 2. The CDR3 is made up of 16 amino acids. CDR1 MNHNY and CDR2 SVGAGI come from the germline V gene (reference sequence). The CDR3 sequence is CASSYSQGAAYNEQFF. The CDR3 nucleotides are TGTGCCAGCAGTTACTCACAGGGGGCGGCCTACAATGAGCAGTTCTTC.

In this sample, this clone turned up a few times. This chain uses TRBV5-4 with TRBJ2-1, with D possibly being TRBD1 (5 bases). The CDR3 totals 14 residues. Germline CDR1 is SGHNT and CDR2 is YYREEE (reference sequence). V lost 10 bases to trimming and J lost 4 bases, with 18 bases between them. CDR3 bases: TGTGCCCTGGGGCCGGAGCCTGGGTACAATGAGCAGTTCTTC. Translating gives CALGPEPGYNEQFF.

The chain joins TRBV13 to TRBJ1-2; 7 bases fit TRBD1. There are 14 residues in the CDR3. V lost 3 bases to trimming and J lost 2 bases; unmatched junction nucleotides: 3. Germline-derived CDR1 and CDR2 are PRHDT and FYEKMQ (reference sequence). This CDR3 reads CASSLGQSNYGYTF. CDR3 nucleotides: TGTGCCAGCAGCTTGGGACAGTCCAACTATGGCTACACCTTC.

The rearrangement links TRBV15 to TRBJ1-2, with 7 bases aligning to TRBD1. The CDR3 totals 16 residues. Per the germline V gene, CDR1 is LNHNV and CDR2 is YYDKDF (reference sequence). Trimming at V came to 0 bases and at J to 3 bases, leaving 7 bases not matched to a gene. This chain's CDR3 is CATSRDFRGGDYGYTF. The CDR3 DNA reads TGTGCCACCAGCAGAGATTTCAGAGGGGGCGACTATGGCTACACCTTC.

The rearrangement joins TRBV28 to TRBJ2-7, with D possibly matching TRBD2 (6 bases). Per the germline V gene, CDR1 is MDHEN and CDR2 is SYDVKM. With 5 bases removed from V and 2 bases from J, the gap between germline ends came to 16 bases. The CDR3 sequence is 15 residues long. The CDR3 loop reads CASSEPGLRAYEQYF. CDR3 bases: TGTGCCAGCAGTGAGCCGGGACTCCGAGCCTACGAGCAGTACTTC.

The rearrangement joins TRBV2 to TRBJ1-6, with 7 bases lining up with TRBD1. V was pared by 6 bases and J by 7 bases, with 12 bases of the junction left unmatched. CDR1 is SNHLY and CDR2 is FYNNEI in the germline V gene. The CDR3 contains 16 residues. CDR3 loop: CASRGAGQVPNSPLHF. The CDR3 nucleotides read TGTGCCAGCAGGGGAGCAGGACAGGTGCCGAATTCACCCCTCCACTTT.

The chain links TRBV7-8 to TRBJ1-1, with a tentative D call TRBD1 (5 bases). CDR1 and CDR2 (germline): SGHVS, FQNEAQ. Between the trimmed V and J ends, which lost 7 bases and 5 bases, there was a span of 17 bases. There are 14 residues in the CDR3. This CDR3 reads CASTHREGQTEAFF. The CDR3 DNA reads TGTGCCAGCACCCACCGGGAGGGGCAAACTGAAGCTTTCTTT.

This chain connects TRBV6-1 to TRBJ2-7, with 10 nucleotides matching TRBD2. This CDR3 contains 16 residues. Germline V CDR1 and CDR2: MNHNS, SASEGT. Losses at the gene ends were 3 bases for V and 6 bases for J; bases not matched to a gene: 11. Here the CDR3 reads CASSDGDSSGGLEQYF. DNA of the CDR3: TGTGCCAGCAGTGATGGGGACTCTAGCGGGGGACTCGAGCAGTACTTC.

V gene TRBV11-2 combines with J gene TRBJ1-1, with a weak D call TRBD1 (5 bases). CDR1 is SGHAT and CDR2 is FQNNGV in the germline V gene. V lost 0 bases to trimming and J lost 9 bases, with 14 bases between them. CDR3 length: 14 residues. CDR3 nucleotide sequence: TGTGCCAGCAGCTTAGAACCTACAGGAGATAAAGCTTTCTTT. This translates into CASSLEPTGDKAFF.

This sequence joins TRBV7-9 and TRBJ2-7, with D uncertain. Germline-derived CDR1 and CDR2 are SEHNR and FQNEAQ (reference sequence). Trimming left V 5 bases short and J 0 bases short, with 17 bases between. This CDR3 comprises 16 residues. CDR3 region: CASSTPAADSSYEQYF. As DNA, the CDR3 is TGTGCCAGCAGCACCCCCGCGGCAGATAGCTCCTACGAGCAGTACTTC. Combining the CDR3 with reference TRBV7-9 and TRBJ2-7 gives the whole variable domain DTGVSQNPRHKITKRGQNVTFRCDPISEHNRLYWYRQTLGQGPEFLTYFQNEAQLEKSRLLSDRFSAERPKGSFSTLEIQRTEQGDSAMYLCASSTPAADSSYEQYFGPGTRLTVT.

This chain links TRBV10-3 with TRBJ2-5, with 16 bases lining up with TRBD2. V was clipped by 3 bases and J by 2 bases; unmatched bases: 6. The CDR3 has 18 residues. In germline, CDR1 is ENHRY, CDR2 SYGVKD. CDR3 sequence: CAISDPGLAGGKQETQYF. In nucleotides, the CDR3 is TGTGCCATCAGTGACCCGGGACTAGCGGGGGGGAAACAAGAGACCCAGTACTTC.

J is TRBJ1-2 and V is TRBV13, with 7 nucleotides matching TRBD1. The ends lost 0 bases at V and 4 bases at J; junction bases unmatched: 14. The germline gives CDR1 PRHDT, CDR2 FYEKMQ (reference sequence). CDR3 size: 18 residues. This CDR3 is CASSLGSRGRPDFYGYTF. CDR3 sequence (DNA): TGTGCCAGCAGCTTAGGTTCGAGGGGGCGTCCGGACTTCTATGGCTACACCTTC.

CDR3 protein: CASSPQGDSGTDTQYF. In DNA form, the CDR3 reads TGTGCCAGCTCACCCCAGGGTGACTCTGGCACAGATACGCAGTATTTT. The genes are TRBV18 and TRBJ2-3, with D perhaps matching TRBD1 (5 bases). This CDR3 is built from 16 residues. Germline CDR1 and CDR2: KGHSH and LQKENI. Trimming took off 3 bases at V and 1 base at J, with 14 bases between the two ends.

This chain joins TRBV7-2 and TRBJ2-2, with TRBD2 identical over 11 bases. Germline CDR1 is SGHTA and CDR2 is FQGNSA. V lost 1 base and J lost 7; bases outside the gene matches: 8. This CDR3 region has 17 residues. The CDR3 sequence: CASSLDYTSGSLGELFF. The DNA of the CDR3 is TGTGCCAGCAGCTTAGACTACACTAGCGGGAGCCTCGGGGAGCTGTTTTTT.

For the CDR3, the DNA is TGTGCCAGCAGCTTAGGACAATCGGGAACGGGCTACGAGCAGTACTTC. Translation: CASSLGQSGTGYEQYF. The rearrangement uses TRBV7-2 and TRBJ2-7; D may be TRBD2 (5 bases). Germline V gene data show CDR1 as SGHTA and CDR2 as FQGNSA. The CDR3 runs 16 residues. The V end was cut by 1 base, the J end by 3 bases, with 16 bases between.

The V call is TRBV19, the J call TRBJ2-2; D might be TRBD1 (6 bases). The ends were cut back, 8 bases at V and 1 base at J, with 8 bases in the middle. This CDR3 has 13 amino acids. Germline loops: CDR1 LNHDA, CDR2 SQIVND (reference sequence). DNA for the CDR3: TGTGCCAGTGCAGGGGTGAACACCGGGGAGCTGTTTTTT. This translates into CASAGVNTGELFF.

This clone was counted only a few times. V gene TRBV28 combines with J gene TRBJ2-7, with a possible D match to TRBD2 (6 bases). The CDR3 is 16 residues long. Trimming cost V 2 bases and J 4 bases, with 18 bases left between them. Germline V lookup: CDR1 MDHEN, CDR2 SYDVKM. In DNA form, the CDR3 reads TGTGCCAGCAGTTTACACCCGATCGCGCGGGGTTACGAGCAGTACTTC. Encoded protein: CASSLHPIARGYEQYF.

The chain recombines TRBV21-1 with TRBJ2-3; the listed D gene, TRBD1, was not tested against the DNA. TRBV21-1 is termed a pseudogene. This CDR3 contains 14 residues. CDR3 sequence reads: CASSKRQRTDTQYF. The CDR3 region has the DNA TGTGCCAGCAGCAAGAGACAACGCACAGATACGCAGTATTTT.

This clone has only one observation. The chain links TRBV30 to TRBJ1-6, with 7 bases aligning to TRBD1. The V segment lost 5 bases and the J segment 3 bases; nucleotides outside the gene matches: 4. The CDR3 contains 14 residues. Germline lookup yields CDR1 GTSNPN and CDR2 SVGIG (reference sequence). In DNA, the CDR3 is TGTGCCTGGGGCTGGGACAGCTATAATTCACCCCTCCACTTT. Translated: CAWGWDSYNSPLHF. The full variable domain, with the rest looked up from reference TRBV30 and TRBJ1-6, is SQTIHQWPATLVQPVGSPLSLECTVEGTSNPNLYWYRQAAGRGLQLLFYSVGIGQISSEVPQNLSASRPQDRQFILSSKKLLLSDSGFYLCAWGWDSYNSPLHFGNGTRLTVT.

The V call is TRBV10-3, the J call TRBJ2-2; D unresolved. Trimming stripped 5 bases from V and 1 base from J, with 8 bases between. CDR1 is ENHRY and CDR2 is SYGVKD in the germline V gene. This CDR3 has 14 amino acids. The CDR3 loop is CAISMYRNTGELFF. Written as DNA, the CDR3 is TGTGCCATCAGTATGTACAGGAACACCGGGGAGCTGTTTTTT.

The chain has TRBV4-1 and TRBJ2-7; TRBD2 matches at 9 bases. With 2 bases clipped from V and 4 bases from J, the junction kept 3 bases outside the gene matches. The germline gives CDR1 MGHRA, CDR2 YSYEKL. This CDR3 spans 14 amino acids. CDR3 DNA: TGCGCCAGCAGCCAACTTAGCGGGGGATACGAGCAGTACTTC. It codes for CASSQLSGGYEQYF.

This sequence joins TRBV18 and TRBJ2-2; 7 positions agree with TRBD1. Germline CDR1 is KGHSH and CDR2 is LQKENI. V trimming: 1 base; J trimming: 5 bases; junction bases outside the gene matches: 4. The CDR3 runs to 15 residues. CDR3 protein: CASSPRSTGTGELFF. The CDR3, as DNA: TGTGCCAGCTCACCACGCTCGACAGGGACCGGGGAGCTGTTTTTT.

The J gene is TRBJ1-1, the V gene TRBV18, with 7 bases lining up with TRBD1. CDR1 is KGHSH and CDR2 is LQKENI in the germline V gene. J lost 7 bases, V lost 6 bases, and 17 bases had no gene match. The CDR3 covers 16 residues. In DNA, the CDR3 is TGTGCCAGCTCCTTGACAGGGTCTAAGACTTTTTATGAAGCTTTCTTT. It is translated as CASSLTGSKTFYEAFF.

The chain uses TRBV5-1 and TRBJ2-1; 7 positions match TRBD1. Germline V CDR1 and CDR2: SGHRS, YFSETQ. Trimming removed 4 bases from V and 3 bases from J; junction bases left unmatched: 10. The CDR3 is 16 amino acids. This CDR3 reads CASSERQGIRYNEQFF. Here the CDR3 DNA reads TGCGCCAGCAGCGAAAGACAGGGAATACGCTACAATGAGCAGTTCTTC.

Comment on this clone: One end of the junction fails to match germline, which may point to a read error. The chain joins TRBV7-7 to TRBJ2-5, with a possible D match to TRBD1 (7 bases). CDR3 length equals 13 residues. Germline V gene lookup returns CDR1 SSHAT and CDR2 FNYEAQ (reference sequence). Written as DNA, the CDR3 is TGTGCTAGCAGCCCAGGGGGGCCTGGGGCCCAGTACTTC. Translation: CASSPGGPGAQYF. The full variable domain, in which reference TRBV7-7 and TRBJ2-5 provide the parts outside the CDR3, is GAGVSQSPRYKVTKRGQDVTLRCDPISSHATLYWYQQALGQGPEFLTYFNYEAQPDKSGLPSDRFSAERPEGSISTLTIQRTEQRDSAMYRCASSPGGPGAQYFGPGTRLLVL.

This chain joins TRBV5-1 and TRBJ1-3; 11 bases are a match to TRBD1. This CDR3 is 17 amino acids long. Germline values: CDR1 SGHRS, CDR2 YFSETQ. Trimming removed 0 bases from V and 2 bases from J; junction bases left unmatched: 4. CDR3 nucleotides: TGCGCCAGCAGCTTGGTGGGACAGGGGGGTCCTGGAAACACCATATATTTT. Its protein product is CASSLVGQGGPGNTIYF.

The chain carries TRBV10-3 and TRBJ1-5; D perhaps matches TRBD1 (5 bases). Germline CDR1 ENHRY, CDR2 SYGVKD. Trimming removed 3 bases at V and 5 bases at J, with 14 bases between. This CDR3 has 15 residues. The CDR3 sequence: CAISDGGRSDQPQHF. The CDR3 DNA reads as TGTGCCATCAGTGACGGGGGACGGAGTGATCAGCCCCAGCATTTT.